This TCR beta chain was observed in a study of Graves' ophthalmopathy and Graves' hyperthyroidism. Study-wide context: Stable hyperthyroid donors showed no ophthalmopathy during 18 months follow-up. General observations from the study: The model's ophthalmopathy progression predictions had 55% to 71% sensitivity and 72.22% specificity.

Participants with hyperthyroidism, aged 18 to 65, were newly diagnosed with under 2 months' duration. Of note for this clonotype: Antigen unknown.

CDR3 regions of TCR beta were amplified from RNA transcripts. In the first round, RT-PCR was carried out with HTBI primers, and a multiplex PCR formed the second round. One entry per CDR3 protein results from TCRdb running MiXCR on the multiplex PCR reads. The sample includes some 1.1 million distinct CDR3 sequences, 35% to 45% of them seen just once. Per the germline V gene, CDR1 is GTSNPN and CDR2 is SVGIG (reference sequence). CDR3 length: 14 residues. Deletions cut 7 bases from V and 2 bases from J, with 15 bases between. This TCR came from an adult man with Graves' hyperthyroidism. Sequencing was done on a sample of peripheral blood or thyroid tissue (not recorded which). The rearrangement joins TRBV30 to TRBJ1-3; D ambiguous. For the CDR3, the DNA is TGTGCCTCGGGAAAGAGTACTGCTGGAAACACCATATATTTT. Translation: CASGKSTAGNTIYF.